This TCR beta chain derives from a study of cytomegalovirus exposure and HLA in healthy donors. Germline V gives CDR1 MNHEY, CDR2 SVGAGI. V shed 6 bases and J 5 bases; nucleotides not matched to a gene: 6. The length of the CDR3 is 13 residues. It was with 60 Vbeta and 13 Jbeta primers that the PCR ran. The method was immunoSEQ multiplex PCR; TCRdb's version includes in-frame clones alone and lacks a portion of them. This table holds around 130,000 clones, roughly 80% found once. This clone turned up a few times. The rearrangement joins TRBV6-5 to TRBJ2-7, with 8 positions matching TRBD1. The receptor was derived from a boy between 10 and 17 years old in good health and CMV-seronegative. Sequencing input: PBMCs. CDR3 DNA sequence: TGTGCCAGCAGGAGGGGACAGGTAGACGAGCAGTACTTC. Translated: CASRRGQVDEQYF.